The T cell receptor (beta chain) under discussion was sequenced for a study of cytomegalovirus exposure and HLA in healthy donors. Study-wide points: Three CMV-associated chains proved CMV antigen-specific in vitro. Within the roughly 120 validation repertoires, first-cohort TCR clusters tended to co-occur, according to a later analysis.

A note on this clone: Antigen unknown.

Between the trimmed V and J ends, which lost 6 bases and 2 bases, there was a span of 8 bases. CDR1 is MDHEN, CDR2 SYDVKM, per germline. The CDR3 has 13 amino acids. Assay: immunoSEQ multiplex PCR; the TCRdb copy retains only in-frame clones and omits some. The sample records about 130,000 clones, about 90% being singletons. The chain carries TRBV28 and TRBJ1-5; D ambiguous. The TCR comes from a man younger than 40 in good health and CMV-seronegative. Input material: PBMCs. The CDR3 is CASSPSGNQPQHF. As DNA, the CDR3 is TGTGCCAGCAGCCCGTCGGGCAATCAGCCCCAGCATTTT.